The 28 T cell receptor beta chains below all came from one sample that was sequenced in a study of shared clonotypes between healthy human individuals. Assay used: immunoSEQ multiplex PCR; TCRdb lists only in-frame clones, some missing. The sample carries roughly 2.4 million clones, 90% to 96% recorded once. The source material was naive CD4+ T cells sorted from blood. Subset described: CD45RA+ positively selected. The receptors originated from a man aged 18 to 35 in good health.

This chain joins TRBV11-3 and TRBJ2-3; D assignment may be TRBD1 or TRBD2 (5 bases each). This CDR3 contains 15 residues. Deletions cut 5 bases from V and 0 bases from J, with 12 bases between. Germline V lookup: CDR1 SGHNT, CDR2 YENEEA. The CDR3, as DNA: TGTGCCAGCAGCCACGGGACCCTGAGCACAGATACGCAGTATTTT. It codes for CASSHGTLSTDTQYF. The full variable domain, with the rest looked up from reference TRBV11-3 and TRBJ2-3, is EAGVVQSPRYKIIEKKQPVAFWCNPISGHNTLYWYLQNLGQGPELLIRYENEEAVDDSQLPKDRFSAERLKGVDSTLKIQPAELGDSAVYLCASSHGTLSTDTQYFGPGTRLTVL.

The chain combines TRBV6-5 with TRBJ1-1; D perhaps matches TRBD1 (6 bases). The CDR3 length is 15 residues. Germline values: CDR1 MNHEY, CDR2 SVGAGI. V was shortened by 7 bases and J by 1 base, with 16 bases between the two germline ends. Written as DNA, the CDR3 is TGTGCCAGCACCGAAGGGGGGGGGCAGAACACTGAAGCTTTCTTT. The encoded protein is CASTEGGGQNTEAFF.

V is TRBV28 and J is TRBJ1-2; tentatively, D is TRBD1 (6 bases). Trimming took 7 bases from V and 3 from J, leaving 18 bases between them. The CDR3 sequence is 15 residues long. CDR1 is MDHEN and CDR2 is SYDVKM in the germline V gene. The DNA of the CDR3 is TGTGCCAGCATTTCCCCGGGGGCGAGGGACTATGGCTACACCTTC. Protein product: CASISPGARDYGYTF.

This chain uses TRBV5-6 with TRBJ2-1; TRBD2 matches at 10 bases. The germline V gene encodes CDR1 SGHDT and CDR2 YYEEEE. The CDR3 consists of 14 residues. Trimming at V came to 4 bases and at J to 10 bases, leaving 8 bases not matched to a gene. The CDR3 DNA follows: TGTGCCAGCAGCCCCCTGGGGACTAGCGAGGAGCAGTTCTTC. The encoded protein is CASSPLGTSEEQFF. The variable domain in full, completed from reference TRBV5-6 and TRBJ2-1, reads DAGVTQSPTHLIKTRGQQVTLRCSPKSGHDTVSWYQQALGQGPQFIFQYYEEEERQRGNFPDRFSGHQFPNYSSELNVNALLLGDSALYLCASSPLGTSEEQFFGPGTRLTVL.

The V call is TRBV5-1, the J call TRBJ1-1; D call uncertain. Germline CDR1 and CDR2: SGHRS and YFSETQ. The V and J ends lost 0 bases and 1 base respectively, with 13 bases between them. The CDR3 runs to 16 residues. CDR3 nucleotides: TGCGCCAGCAGCTTGGTAGGCGGACGGCAGAACACTGAAGCTTTCTTT. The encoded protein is CASSLVGGRQNTEAFF. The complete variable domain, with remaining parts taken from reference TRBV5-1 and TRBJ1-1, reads KAGVTQTPRYLIKTRGQQVTLSCSPISGHRSVSWYQQTPGQGLQFLFEYFSETQRNKGNFPGRFSGRQFSNSRSEMNVSTLELGDSALYLCASSLVGGRQNTEAFFGQGTRLTVV.

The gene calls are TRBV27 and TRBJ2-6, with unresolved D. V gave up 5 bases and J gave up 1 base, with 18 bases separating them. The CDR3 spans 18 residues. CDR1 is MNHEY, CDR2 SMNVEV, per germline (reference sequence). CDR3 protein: CASSPYGAALSGANVLTF. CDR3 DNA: TGTGCCAGCAGTCCTTATGGAGCCGCCCTGTCTGGGGCCAACGTCCTGACTTTC.

The CDR3 reads CASSLHRDRPYEQYF. For the CDR3, the DNA is TGTGCCAGCAGTTTGCACCGGGACAGACCCTACGAGCAGTACTTC. The chain is built from TRBV27 and TRBJ2-7; 7 positions match TRBD1. J was trimmed by 2 bases and V by 3 bases; bases with no gene match: 7. CDR3 length: 15 amino acids. Germline V gene sequence: CDR1 MNHEY, CDR2 SMNVEV (reference sequence).

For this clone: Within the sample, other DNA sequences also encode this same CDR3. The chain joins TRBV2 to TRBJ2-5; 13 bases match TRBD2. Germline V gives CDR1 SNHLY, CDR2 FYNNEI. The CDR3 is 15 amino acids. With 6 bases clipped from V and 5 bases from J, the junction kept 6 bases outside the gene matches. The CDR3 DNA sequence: TGTGCCAGCAGACTAGCGGGAGGGCCGTTGGAGACCCAGTACTTC. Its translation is CASRLAGGPLETQYF.

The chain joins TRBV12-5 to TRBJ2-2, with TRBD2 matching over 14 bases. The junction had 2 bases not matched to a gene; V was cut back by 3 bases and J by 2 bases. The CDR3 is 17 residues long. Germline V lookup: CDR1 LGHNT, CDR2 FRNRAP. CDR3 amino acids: CASGLGTSGGNTGELFF. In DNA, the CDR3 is TGTGCTAGTGGTTTAGGGACTAGCGGGGGAAACACCGGGGAGCTGTTTTTT.

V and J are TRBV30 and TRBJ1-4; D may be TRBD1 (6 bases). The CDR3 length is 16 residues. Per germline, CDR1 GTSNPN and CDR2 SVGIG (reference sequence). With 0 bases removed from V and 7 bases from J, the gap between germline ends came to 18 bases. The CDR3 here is CAWSVLVSQGGEKLFF. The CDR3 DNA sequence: TGTGCCTGGAGTGTCCTGGTGTCACAGGGAGGTGAAAAACTGTTTTTT.

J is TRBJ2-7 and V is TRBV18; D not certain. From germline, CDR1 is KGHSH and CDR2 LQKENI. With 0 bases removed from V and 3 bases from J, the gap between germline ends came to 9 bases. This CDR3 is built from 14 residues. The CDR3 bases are TGTGCCAGCTCACCACCGGTCCAGGACTACGAGCAGTACTTC. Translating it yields CASSPPVQDYEQYF.

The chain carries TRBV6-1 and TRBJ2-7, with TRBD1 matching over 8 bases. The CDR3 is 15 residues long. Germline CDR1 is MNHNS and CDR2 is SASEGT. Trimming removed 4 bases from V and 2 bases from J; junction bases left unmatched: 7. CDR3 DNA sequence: TGTGCCAGCAGTGGAAAAGGACAGGGAACCTACGAGCAGTACTTC. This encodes CASSGKGQGTYEQYF.

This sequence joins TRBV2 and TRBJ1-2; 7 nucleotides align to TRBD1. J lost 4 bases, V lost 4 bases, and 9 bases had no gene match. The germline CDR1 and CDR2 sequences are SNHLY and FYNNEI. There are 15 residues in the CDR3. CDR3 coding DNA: TGTGCCAGCAGTGCGGGAGACAGGGCGGGCTATGGCTACACCTTC. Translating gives CASSAGDRAGYGYTF.

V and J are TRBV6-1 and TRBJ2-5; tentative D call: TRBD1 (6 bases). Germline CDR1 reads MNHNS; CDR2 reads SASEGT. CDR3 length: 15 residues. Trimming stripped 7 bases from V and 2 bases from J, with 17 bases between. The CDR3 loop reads CASTRQVQLQETQYF. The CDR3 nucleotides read TGTGCCAGCACCCGACAGGTCCAGCTTCAAGAGACCCAGTACTTC.

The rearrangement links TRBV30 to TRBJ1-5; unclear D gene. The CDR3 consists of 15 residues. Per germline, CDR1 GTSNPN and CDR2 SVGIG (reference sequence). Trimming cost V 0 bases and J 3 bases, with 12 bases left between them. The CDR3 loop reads CAWSVKRVFNQPQHF. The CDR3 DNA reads TGTGCCTGGAGTGTAAAGCGAGTTTTCAATCAGCCCCAGCATTTT.

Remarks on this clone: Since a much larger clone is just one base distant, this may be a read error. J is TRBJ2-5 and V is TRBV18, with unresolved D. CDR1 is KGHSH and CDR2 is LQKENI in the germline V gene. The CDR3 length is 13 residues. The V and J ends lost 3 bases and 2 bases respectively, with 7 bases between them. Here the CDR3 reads CASSPAQQETQYF. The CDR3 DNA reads TGTGCCAGCTCACCGGCACAGCAAGAGACCCAGTACTTC.

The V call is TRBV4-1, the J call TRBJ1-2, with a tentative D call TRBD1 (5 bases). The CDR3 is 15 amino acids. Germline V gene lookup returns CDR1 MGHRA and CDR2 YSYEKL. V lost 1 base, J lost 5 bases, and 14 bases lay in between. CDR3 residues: CASSQGPTATYGYTF. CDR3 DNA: TGCGCCAGCAGCCAAGGCCCGACAGCAACGTATGGCTACACCTTC.

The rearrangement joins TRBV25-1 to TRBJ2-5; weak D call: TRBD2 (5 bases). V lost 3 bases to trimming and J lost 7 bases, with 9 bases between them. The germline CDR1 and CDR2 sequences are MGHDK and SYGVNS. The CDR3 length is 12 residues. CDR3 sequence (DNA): TGTGCCAGCAGTGAGGATCGGGGGACCCAGTACTTC. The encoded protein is CASSEDRGTQYF.

The CDR3 loop is CASSFGQGSSYNSPLHF. CDR3 sequence (DNA): TGCGCCAGCAGCTTCGGGCAGGGGAGCTCCTATAATTCACCCCTCCACTTT. The chain uses TRBV5-1 and TRBJ1-6; D is possibly TRBD1 (6 bases). V lost 2 bases and J lost 0, with 12 bases in between. The germline V gene encodes CDR1 SGHRS and CDR2 YFSETQ. The CDR3 is made up of 17 amino acids.

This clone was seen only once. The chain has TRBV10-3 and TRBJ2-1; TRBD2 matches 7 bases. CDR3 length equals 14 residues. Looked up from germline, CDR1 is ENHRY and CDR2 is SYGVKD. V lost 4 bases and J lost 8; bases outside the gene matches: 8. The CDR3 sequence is CAISGTPTSHEQFF. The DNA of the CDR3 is TGTGCCATCAGTGGGACACCGACTAGCCATGAGCAGTTCTTC.

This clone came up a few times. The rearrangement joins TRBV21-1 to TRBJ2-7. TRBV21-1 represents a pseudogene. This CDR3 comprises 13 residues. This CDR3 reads CASWKGPSYEQYF. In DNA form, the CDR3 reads TGTGCCAGCTGGAAGGGTCCCTCCTACGAGCAGTACTTC.

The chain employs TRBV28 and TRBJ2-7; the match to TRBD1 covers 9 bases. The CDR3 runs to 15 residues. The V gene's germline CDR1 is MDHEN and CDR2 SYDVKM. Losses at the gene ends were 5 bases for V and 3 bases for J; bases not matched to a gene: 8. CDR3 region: CASSAPGQGLYEQYF. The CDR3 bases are TGTGCCAGCAGTGCGCCGGGACAGGGTCTCTACGAGCAGTACTTC.

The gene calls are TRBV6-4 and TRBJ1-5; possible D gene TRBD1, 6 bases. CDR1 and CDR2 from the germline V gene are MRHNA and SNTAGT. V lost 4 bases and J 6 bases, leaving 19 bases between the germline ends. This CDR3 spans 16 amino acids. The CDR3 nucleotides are TGTGCCAGCAGTGTCTACCTCAGGGGATCCCGTCAGCCCCAGCATTTT. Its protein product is CASSVYLRGSRQPQHF.

CDR3 sequence (DNA): TGTGCCAGCACCTTTGCCCTGGGACAGGGTTTTTTTTACAATGAGCAGTTCTTC. Amino acid sequence: CASTFALGQGFFYNEQFF. The chain couples TRBV27 to TRBJ2-1; 9 nucleotides match TRBD1. The CDR3 consists of 18 residues. CDR1 and CDR2 from the germline V gene are MNHEY and SMNVEV (reference sequence). V was pared by 7 bases and J by 4 bases, with 17 bases of the junction left unmatched.

The CDR3, as DNA: TGTGCCAGCAGCCTGACAGGGGGCTCTTTGGTTGAGCAGTTCTTC. Translation: CASSLTGGSLVEQFF. The chain carries TRBV5-5 and TRBJ2-1; 10 bases agree with TRBD1. This CDR3 has 15 residues. With 4 bases clipped from V and 9 bases from J, the junction kept 10 bases outside the gene matches. Germline V gene lookup returns CDR1 SGHKS and CDR2 YYEKEE (reference sequence).

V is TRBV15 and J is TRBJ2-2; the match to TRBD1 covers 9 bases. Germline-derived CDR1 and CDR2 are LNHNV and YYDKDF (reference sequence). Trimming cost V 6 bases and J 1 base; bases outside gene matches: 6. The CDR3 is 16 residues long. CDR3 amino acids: CATSAWGQGNTGELFF. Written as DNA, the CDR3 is TGTGCCACCAGTGCTTGGGGACAGGGGAACACCGGGGAGCTGTTTTTT.

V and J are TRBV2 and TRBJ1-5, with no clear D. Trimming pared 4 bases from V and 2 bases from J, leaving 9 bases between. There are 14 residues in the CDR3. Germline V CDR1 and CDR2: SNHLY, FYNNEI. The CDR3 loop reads CASSGGSGNQPQHF. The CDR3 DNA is TGTGCCAGCAGTGGAGGCAGTGGCAATCAGCCCCAGCATTTT.

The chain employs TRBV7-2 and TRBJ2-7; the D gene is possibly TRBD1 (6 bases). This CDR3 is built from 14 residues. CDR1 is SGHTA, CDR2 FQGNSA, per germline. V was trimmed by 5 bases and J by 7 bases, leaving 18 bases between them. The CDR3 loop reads CASSLFTGKGEQYF. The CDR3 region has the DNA TGTGCCAGCAGCCTCTTCACAGGGAAGGGGGAGCAGTACTTC.